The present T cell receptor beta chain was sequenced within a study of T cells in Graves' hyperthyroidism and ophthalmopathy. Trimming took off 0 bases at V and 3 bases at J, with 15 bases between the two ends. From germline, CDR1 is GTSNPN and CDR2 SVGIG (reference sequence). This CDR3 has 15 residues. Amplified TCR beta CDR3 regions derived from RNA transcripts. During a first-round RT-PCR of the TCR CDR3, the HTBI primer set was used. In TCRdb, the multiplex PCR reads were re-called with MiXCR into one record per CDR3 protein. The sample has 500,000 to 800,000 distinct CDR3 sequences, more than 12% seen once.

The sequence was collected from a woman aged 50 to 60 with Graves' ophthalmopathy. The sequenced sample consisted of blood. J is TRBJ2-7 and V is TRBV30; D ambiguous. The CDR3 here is CAWSVQQLGRYEQYF. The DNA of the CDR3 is TGTGCCTGGAGTGTACAGCAATTGGGTCGCTACGAGCAGTACTTC.